Given below is one T cell receptor (beta chain) in context. The CDR3 length is 14 residues. CDR1 SGDLS and CDR2 YYNGEE come from the germline V gene. V dropped 0 bases and J dropped 10; count of bases not matched to a gene: 8. Repertoires were generated with immunoSEQ multiplex PCR, while TCRdb's copy carries only in-frame clones and drops some. The sample has fewer than 300,000 clones, 88% seen once; the top ten hold roughly 4%. This record belongs to a study of blood T cell repertoires in COVID-19. The clonotype comes from a man aged 60 to 75 who had recovered from COVID-19. The rearrangement uses TRBV9 and TRBJ2-7, with 9 nucleotides matching TRBD1. The sample taken for sequencing was peripheral blood. The CDR3 protein is CASSVEGTGWTQYF. Written as DNA, the CDR3 is TGTGCCAGCAGCGTAGAGGGGACAGGGTGGACACAGTACTTC. The full variable domain, in which reference TRBV9 and TRBJ2-7 provide the parts outside the CDR3, is DSGVTQTPKHLITATGQRVTLRCSPRSGDLSVYWYQQSLDQGLQFLIQYYNGEERAKGNILERFSAQQFPDLHSELNLSSLELGDSALYFCASSVEGTGWTQYFGPGTRLTVT.